These 14 T cell receptor beta chains share one sample of origin, sequenced in a study of CD8+CD57+ T cells in acquired aplastic anemia (dated by TCRdb to between 2017 and 2018). Reads for this sample came from an Illumina HiSeq 2000. Genomic DNA served as template for TCR beta VDJ combination and CDR3 sequence profiling. TCRdb reran the public reads through fastp at Q25 and MiXCR, keeping productive beta chains. Each record represents a unique CDR3 protein, reported with the most common genes and DNA among its rows. A total of 250,000 to 300,000 distinct CDR3 sequences appear in this sample, about 56% of them only once. Of the sample, under 8.5% is held by the ten largest clones. The sequencing sample was made of sorted CD4+, CD8+, or CD8+CD57+ T cells (not recorded which) from PBMCs. The origin of the receptors is a human donor with severe aplastic anemia or a healthy control (not recorded which).

The table lists this clonotype with many counts. The J gene is TRBJ2-5, the V gene TRBV7-2, with 10 bases aligning to TRBD2. With 3 bases clipped from V and 4 bases from J, the junction kept 5 bases outside the gene matches. Germline CDR1 reads SGHTA; CDR2 reads FQGNSA. This CDR3 is built from 15 residues. The CDR3 DNA reads as TGTGCCAGCAGCTTCCAGCGGGGGGGCGGAGAGACCCAGTACTTC. Translation gives CASSFQRGGGETQYF.

This rearrangement joins TRBV12-3 or TRBV12-4 to TRBJ2-7, with D perhaps TRBD2 (6 bases). The V gene lost 3 bases and the J gene lost 2 bases, with 11 bases spanning the gap. The CDR3 contains 14 residues. DNA for the CDR3: TGTGCCAGCAGTTTGGGACTGCCCCCCTACGAGCAGTACTTC. As protein: CASSLGLPPYEQYF.

This chain joins TRBV12-3 or TRBV12-4 and TRBJ2-1; perhaps TRBD1 as D (5 bases). The V gene lost 9 bases and the J gene lost 7 bases, with 16 bases spanning the gap. The CDR3 is 13 residues long. CDR3 region: CASGEGVVNEQFF. The DNA for the CDR3 is TGTGCCAGTGGAGAAGGGGTGGTAAATGAGCAGTTCTTC.

This clonotype was observed at least ten times. The chain employs TRBV6-6 and TRBJ2-5, with TRBD2 matching over 8 bases. This CDR3 region has 17 residues. CDR1 is MNHNY and CDR2 is SVGAGI in the germline V gene (reference sequence). V gave up 6 bases and J gave up 6 bases; unmatched junction bases: 18. CDR3 sequence: CASSPVMDGGDRQTQYF. CDR3 in DNA: TGTGCCAGCAGCCCAGTTATGGACGGGGGGGACCGCCAGACCCAGTACTTC.

This sequence joins TRBV4-2 and TRBJ2-5; perhaps D is TRBD1 or TRBD2 (5 bases each). Germline V lookup: CDR1 LGHNA, CDR2 YNFKEQ. CDR3 length equals 15 residues. V shed 3 bases and J shed 5 bases, with 16 bases lying between them. CDR3 bases: TGTGCCAGCAGCCAGAGACAAACCGAGGGGGAGACCCAGTACTTC. It specifies CASSQRQTEGETQYF.

This clonotype appeared once. This chain connects TRBV10-3 to TRBJ2-7; the match to TRBD2 covers 11 bases. The CDR3 has 15 amino acids. Germline loops: CDR1 ENHRY, CDR2 SYGVKD. V dropped 6 bases and J dropped 3; count of bases not matched to a gene: 7. In DNA, the CDR3 is TGTGCCATCAGGGACGTAGCGGGGGGGGGCTACGAGCAGTACTTC. Residues: CAIRDVAGGGYEQYF.

A single count supports this clonotype. This chain uses TRBV2 with TRBJ2-1; weak D call: TRBD2 (5 bases). This CDR3 is built from 13 residues. V lost 9 bases, J lost 8 bases, and 17 bases lay in between. The germline V gene encodes CDR1 SNHLY and CDR2 FYNNEI. This CDR3 reads CARSLTRWDEQFF. The DNA for the CDR3 is TGTGCCAGATCCCTCACTAGGTGGGATGAGCAGTTCTTC.

The CDR3 DNA is TGCAGTGCTAGAGAAACAGGGGAGTACTCACCCCTCCACTTT. This codes for CSARETGEYSPLHF. V and J are TRBV20-1 and TRBJ1-6; 7 nucleotides agree with TRBD1. J was trimmed by 10 bases and V by 0 bases; bases with no gene match: 6. The CDR3 contains 14 residues. Germline V gene sequence: CDR1 DFQATT, CDR2 SNEGSKA (reference sequence).

V gene TRBV15 combines with J gene TRBJ2-3; 10 bases match TRBD2. CDR3 length equals 16 residues. Germline CDR1 LNHNV, CDR2 YYDKDF (reference sequence). Trimming took 5 bases from V and 2 from J; bases not matched to a gene: 7. The CDR3: CATSWRLAGNTDTQYF. The CDR3 DNA reads TGTGCCACCAGCTGGCGACTAGCGGGCAACACAGATACGCAGTATTTT.

The chain employs TRBV2 and TRBJ2-2; 14 bases are a match to TRBD2. V shed 1 base and J 12 bases; nucleotides not matched to a gene: 7. Germline CDR1 and CDR2: SNHLY and FYNNEI. This CDR3 spans 16 amino acids. CDR3 nucleotide sequence: TGTGCCAGCAGTGAAGGACTAGCGGGAGGGCCTTTGAAGCTGTTTTTT. It translates to CASSEGLAGGPLKLFF.

The sample holds one count of this clonotype. V is TRBV4-1 and J is TRBJ2-1; maybe TRBD2 (5 bases). CDR1 MGHRA and CDR2 YSYEKL come from the germline V gene. V lost 6 bases to trimming and J lost 3 bases, with 12 bases between them. This CDR3 region has 14 residues. CDR3 loop: CASSILVRYNEQFF. In DNA, the CDR3 is TGCGCCAGCAGTATACTAGTACGCTACAATGAGCAGTTCTTC.

The chain links TRBV2 to TRBJ1-2, with D perhaps TRBD1 (5 bases). This CDR3 is built from 14 residues. The germline CDR1 and CDR2 sequences are SNHLY and FYNNEI. V was cut by 3 bases and J by 6 bases, with 14 bases left in between. The CDR3 DNA is TGTGCCAGCAGTGATAGTACAGGCTTAAATGGCTACACCTTC. Translation gives CASSDSTGLNGYTF.

The chain carries TRBV9 and TRBJ1-3; D gene ambiguous. There are 16 residues in the CDR3. Germline V lookup: CDR1 SGDLS, CDR2 YYNGEE. Trimming stripped 0 bases from V and 2 bases from J, with 12 bases between. CDR3 DNA sequence: TGTGCCAGCAGCGTAGCAGGATCGAGGGCTGGAAACACCATATATTTT. Translated, it gives CASSVAGSRAGNTIYF.

This chain links TRBV7-9 with TRBJ2-5, with TRBD2 matching 10 bases. This CDR3 is built from 16 residues. Germline assignment: CDR1 SEHNR and CDR2 FQNEAQ (reference sequence). J lost 1 base, V lost 0 bases, and 2 bases had no gene match. In nucleotides, the CDR3 is TGTGCCAGCAGCTTAGCTAGCGGGGGGATCCAAGAGACCCAGTACTTC. Translation: CASSLASGGIQETQYF.